This entry lists 19 T cell receptor beta chains sequenced from one sample in a study of beta chain features in type 1 diabetes. The investigators reverse transcribed all of the isolated RNA, so they sequenced expressed TCRB transcripts. Here immunoSEQ multiplex PCR was the method, and the copy in TCRdb shows in-frame clones only, minus some. In the table there are 250,000 to 300,000 clones, around 24% of which are singletons. Overall study results and limits: The study found moderately but significantly shorter TCRB CDR3s in all four CD4+ subsets of Type 1 diabetes patients.

For these TCRs, the target antigens are not known. The source material was naive CD4+ T cells from blood. These receptor sequences come from a woman in her twenties or thirties with type 1 diabetes.

The sample holds a few counts of this clone. This chain connects TRBV16 to TRBJ1-2; D is unresolved. V gave up 0 bases and J gave up 4 bases, with 18 bases separating them. The CDR3 is made up of 17 amino acids. CDR1 is KGHSY and CDR2 is FQNENV in the germline V gene. The CDR3 DNA reads as TGTGCCAGCAGCCAATCGCGGGCCGCCAAAAGATCCTATGGCTACACCTTC. Encoded protein: CASSQSRAAKRSYGYTF.

The CDR3 sequence: CASGLVSTGGYQETQYF. In nucleotides, the CDR3 is TGTGCTAGTGGTTTGGTATCCACAGGGGGTTACCAAGAGACCCAGTACTTC. V usage is TRBV12-5 and J usage is TRBJ2-5; 8 nucleotides align to TRBD1. The CDR3 length is 17 residues. The V and J ends lost 0 bases and 0 bases, in that order; junction bases with no gene match: 6. The germline CDR1 and CDR2 sequences are LGHNT and FRNRAP.

For the CDR3, the DNA is TGTGCCAGCAGCTTAGGCCGGGAAAGCACTGGGAACGACGAGCAGTACTTC. Protein product: CASSLGRESTGNDEQYF. The chain carries TRBV7-9 and TRBJ2-7; the D gene is possibly TRBD2 (5 bases). Germline loops: CDR1 SEHNR, CDR2 FQNEAQ (reference sequence). V was shortened by 1 base and J by 5 bases, with 21 bases between the two germline ends. This CDR3 comprises 17 residues.

The chain combines TRBV30 with TRBJ2-3, with 14 bases fitting TRBD2. Germline assignment: CDR1 GTSNPN and CDR2 SVGIG (reference sequence). Losses at the gene ends were 3 bases for V and 1 base for J; bases not matched to a gene: 6. This CDR3 is built from 17 residues. DNA for the CDR3: TGTGCCTGGAGCCCGGGACTAGCGGGAGCTCGCACAGATACGCAGTATTTT. Its protein product is CAWSPGLAGARTDTQYF.

The chain employs TRBV18 and TRBJ2-5; D might be TRBD1 (6 bases). CDR1 and CDR2 (germline): KGHSH, LQKENI. Trimming removed 2 bases at V and 1 base at J, with 11 bases between. The CDR3 is 15 residues long. The CDR3 DNA reads TGTGCCAGCTCACCAGTCAGGGGATCCCAAGAGACCCAGTACTTC. Translation: CASSPVRGSQETQYF.

This clone was recorded a few times. V gene TRBV7-9 combines with J gene TRBJ2-4, with TRBD2 identical over 10 bases. The CDR3 runs 15 residues. From germline, CDR1 is SEHNR and CDR2 FQNEAQ (reference sequence). The trim removed 5 bases at V and 4 bases at J, leaving 5 bases unmatched. The chain's CDR3 is CASSVGTSVKNIQYF. The CDR3 bases are TGTGCCAGCAGCGTCGGGACTAGCGTTAAAAACATTCAGTACTTC.

J is TRBJ2-7 and V is TRBV11-3; 7 positions agree with TRBD1. The length of the CDR3 is 13 residues. The junction had 3 bases not matched to a gene; V was cut back by 4 bases and J by 3 bases. CDR1 and CDR2 from the germline V gene are SGHNT and YENEEA. The CDR3 loop is CASSSSGGYEQYF. The CDR3 DNA follows: TGTGCCAGCAGCTCCTCAGGGGGCTACGAGCAGTACTTC.

The chain is built from TRBV30 and TRBJ2-1, with D uncertain. Germline V lookup: CDR1 GTSNPN, CDR2 SVGIG (reference sequence). The CDR3 loop spans 15 amino acids. Between the trimmed V and J ends, which lost 8 bases and 4 bases, there was a span of 21 bases. CDR3 in DNA: TGTGCCGCAAGTCCCCAGTCCCGCGGTTACAATGAGCAGTTCTTC. It translates to CAASPQSRGYNEQFF.

This clone was seen more than once but under ten times. This chain links TRBV30 with TRBJ2-1, with 14 bases lining up with TRBD2. The junction had 7 bases not matched to a gene; V was cut back by 2 bases and J by 7 bases. The CDR3 length is 16 residues. The germline gives CDR1 GTSNPN, CDR2 SVGIG (reference sequence). CDR3 in amino acids: CAWSLGTSGRSNEQFF. The CDR3 DNA is TGTGCCTGGAGTCTAGGGACTAGCGGGAGATCTAATGAGCAGTTCTTC.

The chain links TRBV19 to TRBJ2-3; TRBD2 matches 11 bases. Germline CDR1 and CDR2: LNHDA and SQIVND (reference sequence). Unmatched junction bases numbered 5, after V lost 9 bases and J lost 3 bases. The CDR3 runs to 14 residues. The CDR3 bases are TGTGCCAGCAAACTAGCGGGAGAAACAGATACGCAGTATTTT. This gives the protein CASKLAGETDTQYF.

The V gene is TRBV2, the J gene TRBJ2-1, with a tentative D call TRBD2 (5 bases). CDR3 size: 15 residues. V was shortened by 4 bases and J by 1 base, with 11 bases between the two germline ends. Germline CDR1 and CDR2: SNHLY and FYNNEI. The CDR3 DNA sequence: TGTGCCAGCAGTGCCCAGAGGGTATCCTACAATGAGCAGTTCTTC. Its translation is CASSAQRVSYNEQFF.

This chain connects TRBV6-5 to TRBJ1-2; the D gene is possibly TRBD1 (5 bases). V lost 6 bases and J 7 bases, leaving 9 bases between the germline ends. This CDR3 contains 11 residues. Germline values: CDR1 MNHEY, CDR2 SVGAGI. The CDR3 region is CASRQGVGYTF. The DNA of the CDR3 is TGTGCCAGCAGACAAGGGGTTGGCTACACCTTC.

The rearrangement uses TRBV21-1 and TRBJ1-5; TRBD1 is the table's D call, not checked against the DNA. TRBV21-1 is deemed a pseudogene. The CDR3 totals 14 residues. CDR3 in DNA: TGTGCCAGCAGCAATTGCAGGGAAAATCAGCCCCAGCATTTT. As protein: CASSNCRENQPQHF.

V and J are TRBV30 and TRBJ2-2; the D gene is possibly TRBD2 (5 bases). Trimming stripped 2 bases from V and 2 bases from J, with 15 bases between. The CDR3 runs to 16 residues. The germline CDR1 and CDR2 sequences are GTSNPN and SVGIG (reference sequence). The DNA of the CDR3 is TGTGCCTGGAGTACCAGACCCGGACTCAACACCGGGGAGCTGTTTTTT. Amino acids: CAWSTRPGLNTGELFF.

J is TRBJ1-2 and V is TRBV29-1; possibly TRBD1 for D (5 bases). The CDR3 runs to 13 residues. Germline V gene data show CDR1 as SQVTM and CDR2 as ANQGSEA. Trimming took 6 bases from V and 4 from J, leaving 15 bases between them. Here the CDR3 reads CSVGIGTIYGYTF. CDR3 in DNA: TGCAGCGTGGGGATTGGGACTATCTATGGCTACACCTTC.

The gene calls are TRBV29-1 and TRBJ1-1, with 7 bases matching TRBD1. The CDR3 has 11 residues. The V segment lost 8 bases and the J segment 11 bases; nucleotides outside the gene matches: 11. CDR1 SQVTM and CDR2 ANQGSEA come from the germline V gene. The CDR3 reads CSYSRDSQAFF. The DNA of the CDR3 is TGCAGCTACTCCCGGGACAGTCAGGCTTTCTTT.

A few counts support this clone. This chain connects TRBV9 to TRBJ2-5; TRBD2 might be the D (6 bases). Germline loops: CDR1 SGDLS, CDR2 YYNGEE. This CDR3 contains 13 residues. V shed 4 bases and J shed 1 base, with 8 bases lying between them. As DNA, the CDR3 is TGTGCCAGCAGCCTGGGGGGCCAAGAGACCCAGTACTTC. Translated: CASSLGGQETQYF.

This clone was recorded a few times. V usage is TRBV29-1 and J usage is TRBJ2-7; 8 bases match TRBD1. The junction had 8 bases not matched to a gene; V was cut back by 5 bases and J by 2 bases. Germline V gene lookup returns CDR1 SQVTM and CDR2 ANQGSEA. The CDR3 extends over 14 amino acids. The CDR3 loop reads CSVITGTGAYEQYF. The DNA for the CDR3 is TGCAGCGTTATCACCGGGACAGGAGCCTACGAGCAGTACTTC.

The chain joins TRBV30 to TRBJ1-5, with 8 bases aligning to TRBD1. Germline V gene sequence: CDR1 GTSNPN, CDR2 SVGIG (reference sequence). V shed 1 base, J shed 7 bases, and the junction held 0 bases outside the gene matches. This CDR3 is built from 12 residues. CDR3 residues: CAWSAGGQPQHF. CDR3 DNA: TGTGCCTGGAGTGCAGGGGGCCAGCCCCAGCATTTT.